The T cell receptor delta chain under discussion was sequenced for a study of human gamma delta and Vdelta1 T cells. This clone was picked up a small number of times. As yet, its antigen is unknown. TCRdb called clones anew from the PCR reads with CATT. The sample holds some 13,000 delta-chain clones, over 40% seen once. Findings and limits, study-wide: Reportedly, Delta One T cells were polyclonal and broadly targeted acute myeloid leukemia.

This CDR3 has 16 amino acids. The germline CDR1 and CDR2 sequences are TSWWSYY and QGS. V lost 1 base, J lost 1 base, and 13 bases lay in between. Specimen: Vdelta1 gamma-delta T cells from blood grown in culture (DOT cells). The receptor was isolated from a human donor in good health. The rearrangement uses TRDV1 and TRDJ1; D not resolved. CDR3 DNA: TGTGCTCTTGGGGAACCCCCCTCCTCCGTCACCGATAAACTCATCTTT. Amino acid sequence: CALGEPPSSVTDKLIF.